This TCR beta chain is drawn from a study of blood T cell repertoires in COVID-19. Across the study: Samples came from the United States, Italy and Spain, spanning acute and convalescent COVID-19. Sources were T cells, B-cell-depleted T cells, or PBMCs; the material itself was cDNA or gDNA.

Followed over time, Seattle patients had been enrolled while infection was active. The germline V and J ends were trimmed by 0 bases and 10 bases, with 21 bases remaining between them. The CDR3 covers 16 residues. Germline values: CDR1 KGHSH, CDR2 LQKENI. Assay: immunoSEQ multiplex PCR; the TCRdb copy retains only in-frame clones and omits some. Of some 160,000 clones detected, 70% to 90% appear once; the ten largest clones hold about 8.1%. The source is an elderly woman with COVID-19, enrolled during active disease. What was sequenced was peripheral blood. The chain combines TRBV18 with TRBJ1-1; no definite D call. This CDR3 is CASSPPYFREKSGAFF. In nucleotides, the CDR3 is TGTGCCAGCTCACCACCCTACTTCCGGGAGAAAAGCGGAGCTTTCTTT.